Presented here are 5 T cell receptor beta chains from one specimen sequenced in a study of cytomegalovirus exposure and HLA in healthy donors. A multiplex PCR was run with 60 Vbeta primers and 13 Jbeta primers. Libraries were prepared by immunoSEQ multiplex PCR; TCRdb keeps only in-frame clonotypes and omits some of them. The sample lists around 100,000 clones; 78% were seen once. The specimen sequenced was PBMCs. These receptors all stem from a woman between 35 and 50 years old in good health and CMV-seropositive.

Here the CDR3 DNA reads TGTGCCAGTACGACTAGCGGGAGCCCTTACAATGAGCAGTTCTTC. Its translation is CASTTSGSPYNEQFF. V and J are TRBV5-6 and TRBJ2-1, with TRBD2 matching over 12 bases. Germline V gene lookup returns CDR1 SGHDT and CDR2 YYEEEE. The CDR3 is 15 residues long. The trim removed 8 bases at V and 4 bases at J, leaving 7 bases unmatched.

This rearrangement joins TRBV5-4 to TRBJ2-5; 7 bases line up with TRBD1. The J call is in doubt because the DNA end fits TRBJ2-7 better. This CDR3 has 17 residues. Germline V gene sequence: CDR1 SGHNT, CDR2 YYREEE (reference sequence). CDR3: CASSLVPGQVNPYEQYF. CDR3 DNA sequence: TGTGCCAGCAGCTTGGTCCCCGGACAGGTAAATCCCTACGAGCAGTACTTC.

V gene TRBV5-4 combines with J gene TRBJ1-2; D gene ambiguous. Per germline, CDR1 SGHNT and CDR2 YYREEE (reference sequence). CDR3 length: 12 residues. Trimming left V 4 bases short and J 4 bases short, with 8 bases between. The CDR3 here is CASSHPVYGYTF. Written as DNA, the CDR3 is TGTGCCAGCAGCCATCCGGTCTATGGCTACACCTTC.

The chain joins TRBV7-9 to TRBJ1-3; perhaps TRBD1 as D (5 bases). Germline CDR1 SEHNR, CDR2 FQNEAQ (reference sequence). V was trimmed by 2 bases and J by 5 bases, leaving 13 bases between them. The CDR3 has 15 residues. As DNA, the CDR3 is TGTGCCAGCAGCTTAAGGCAGGGTGGGAGAAACACCATATATTTT. Amino acids: CASSLRQGGRNTIYF.

This chain links TRBV9 with TRBJ1-2; possibly TRBD1 for D (5 bases). This CDR3 comprises 13 residues. Looked up from germline, CDR1 is SGDLS and CDR2 is YYNGEE. Trimming cost V 6 bases and J 5 bases, with 14 bases left between them. CDR3 sequence (DNA): TGTGCCAGCACCCAGGGAGGGAGGTATGGCTACACCTTC. Translating it yields CASTQGGRYGYTF.